A single sample is the source of the 3 T cell receptor beta chains below, sequenced in a study of T cell repertoires in cytomegalovirus infection. From the reads, TCRdb called clonotypes with MiXCR, one entry per CDR3 protein. Of under 850,000 distinct CDR3 sequences listed, less than 40% were seen once; the top ten hold roughly 2.8%. Sequenced input: PBMCs. These receptors were obtained from a human donor in good health (CMV status not recorded). Some clones in this sample may be carry-over from other donors' samples.

Only a few counts were recorded for this clonotype. V and J are TRBV5-4 and TRBJ1-1, with TRBD1 as a possible D gene (5 bases). Per the germline V gene, CDR1 is SGHNT and CDR2 is YYREEE (reference sequence). The CDR3 totals 15 residues. Between the trimmed V and J ends, which lost 2 bases and 4 bases, there was a span of 15 bases. CDR3 region: CASSFNAGRATEAFF. CDR3 nucleotides: TGTGCCAGCAGCTTCAACGCAGGGAGGGCCACTGAAGCTTTCTTT.

The chain couples TRBV28 to TRBJ2-1, with TRBD1 identical over 10 bases. Germline loops: CDR1 MDHEN, CDR2 SYDVKM. Germline trimming cut 9 bases from V and 9 bases from J; bases unmatched to any gene: 8. This CDR3 is 13 amino acids long. CDR3 region: CASTGQGISEQFF. Here the CDR3 DNA reads TGTGCCAGTACGGGACAGGGGATAAGTGAGCAGTTCTTC.

The V call is TRBV12-3 or TRBV12-4, the J call TRBJ2-1; 11 nucleotides align to TRBD1. V shed 7 bases, J shed 12 bases, and the junction held 8 bases outside the gene matches. This CDR3 has 13 residues. CDR3 sequence: CASILGQGEAQFF. The CDR3 coding sequence is TGTGCCAGCATCTTGGGACAGGGGGAAGCGCAGTTCTTC.